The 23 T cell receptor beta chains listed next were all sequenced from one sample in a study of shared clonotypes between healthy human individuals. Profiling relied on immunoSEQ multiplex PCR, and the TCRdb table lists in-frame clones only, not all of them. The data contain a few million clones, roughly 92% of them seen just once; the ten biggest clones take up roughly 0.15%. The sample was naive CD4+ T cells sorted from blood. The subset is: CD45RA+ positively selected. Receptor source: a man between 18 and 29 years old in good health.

The CDR3 is CASSPGQGIPRYGYTF. DNA of the CDR3: TGTGCCAGCAGCCCGGGACAGGGAATACCAAGATATGGCTACACCTTC. This rearrangement joins TRBV27 to TRBJ1-2, with TRBD1 identical over 9 bases. This CDR3 is built from 16 residues. The V and J ends lost 6 bases and 5 bases, in that order; junction bases with no gene match: 13. Germline loops: CDR1 MNHEY, CDR2 SMNVEV (reference sequence).

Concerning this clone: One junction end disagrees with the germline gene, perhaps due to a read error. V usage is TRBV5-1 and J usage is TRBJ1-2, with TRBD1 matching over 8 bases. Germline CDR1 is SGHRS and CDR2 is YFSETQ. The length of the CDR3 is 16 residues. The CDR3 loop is CASSLDGQGIPYGYIF. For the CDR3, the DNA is TGCGCCAGCAGCTTGGATGGACAGGGCATACCTTATGGCTACATCTTC. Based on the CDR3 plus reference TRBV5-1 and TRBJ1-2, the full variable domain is KAGVTQTPRYLIKTRGQQVTLSCSPISGHRSVSWYQQTPGQGLQFLFEYFSETQRNKGNFPGRFSGRQFSNSRSEMNVSTLELGDSALYLCASSLDGQGIPYGYIFGSGTRLTVV.

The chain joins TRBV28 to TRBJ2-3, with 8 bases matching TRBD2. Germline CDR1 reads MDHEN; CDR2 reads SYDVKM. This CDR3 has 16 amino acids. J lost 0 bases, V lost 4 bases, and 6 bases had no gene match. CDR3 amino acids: CASSSERGTSTDTQYF. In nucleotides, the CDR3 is TGTGCCAGCAGTTCCGAGCGGGGGACTAGCACAGATACGCAGTATTTT.

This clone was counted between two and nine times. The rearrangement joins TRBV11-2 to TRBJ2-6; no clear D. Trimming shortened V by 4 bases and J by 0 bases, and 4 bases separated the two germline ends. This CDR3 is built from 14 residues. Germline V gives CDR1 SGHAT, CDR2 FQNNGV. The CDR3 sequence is CASSSVSGANVLTF. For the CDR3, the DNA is TGTGCCAGCAGCTCAGTCTCTGGGGCCAACGTCCTGACTTTC.

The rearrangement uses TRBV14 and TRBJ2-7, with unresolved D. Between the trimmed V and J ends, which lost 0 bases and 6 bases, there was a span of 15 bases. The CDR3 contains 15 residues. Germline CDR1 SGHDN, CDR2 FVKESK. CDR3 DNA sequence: TGTGCCAGCAGCCAAGATGGGATTAGGAGAAGCGAGCAGTACTTC. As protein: CASSQDGIRRSEQYF.

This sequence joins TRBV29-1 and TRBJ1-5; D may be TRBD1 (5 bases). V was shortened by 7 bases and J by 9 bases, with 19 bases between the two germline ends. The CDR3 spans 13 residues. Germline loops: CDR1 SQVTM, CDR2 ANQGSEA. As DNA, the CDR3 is TGCAGCGCATCTGGTCAGGGTGGAGGGCCCCAGCATTTT. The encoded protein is CSASGQGGGPQHF. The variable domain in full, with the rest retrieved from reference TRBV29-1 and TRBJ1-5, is SAVISQKPSRDICQRGTSLTIQCQVDSQVTMMFWYRQQPGQSLTLIATANQGSEATYESGFVIDKFPISRPNLTFSTLTVSNMSPEDSSIYLCSASGQGGGPQHFGDGTRLSIL.

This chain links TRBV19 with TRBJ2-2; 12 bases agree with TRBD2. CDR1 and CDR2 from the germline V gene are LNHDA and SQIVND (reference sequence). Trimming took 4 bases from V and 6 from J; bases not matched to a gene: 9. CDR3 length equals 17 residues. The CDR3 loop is CASSTSGLAGGSGELFF. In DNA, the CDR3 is TGTGCCAGTAGTACCTCGGGACTAGCGGGTGGGTCCGGGGAGCTGTTTTTT.

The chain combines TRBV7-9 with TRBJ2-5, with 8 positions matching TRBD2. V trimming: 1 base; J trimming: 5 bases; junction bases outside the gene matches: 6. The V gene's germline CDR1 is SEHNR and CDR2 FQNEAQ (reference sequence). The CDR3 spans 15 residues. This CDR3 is CASSLGRGALETQYF. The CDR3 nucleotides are TGTGCCAGCAGCTTAGGGCGGGGGGCCTTGGAGACCCAGTACTTC.

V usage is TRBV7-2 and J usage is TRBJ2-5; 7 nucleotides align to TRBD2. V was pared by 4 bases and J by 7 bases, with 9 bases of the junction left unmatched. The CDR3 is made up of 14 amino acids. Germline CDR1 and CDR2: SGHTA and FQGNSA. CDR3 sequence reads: CASSSGRGIGTQYF. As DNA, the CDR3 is TGTGCCAGCAGCTCGGGGCGGGGGATAGGGACCCAGTACTTC. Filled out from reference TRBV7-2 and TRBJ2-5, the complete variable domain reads GAGVSQSPSNKVTEKGKDVELRCDPISGHTALYWYRQSLGQGLEFLIYFQGNSAPDKSGLPSDRFSAERTGGSVSTLTIQRTQQEDSAVYLCASSSGRGIGTQYFGPGTRLLVL.

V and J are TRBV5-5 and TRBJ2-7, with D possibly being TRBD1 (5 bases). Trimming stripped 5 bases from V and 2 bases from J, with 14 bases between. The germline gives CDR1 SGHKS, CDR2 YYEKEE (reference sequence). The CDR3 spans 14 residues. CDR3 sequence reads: CASRDKTHTYEQYF. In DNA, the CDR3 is TGTGCCAGCAGGGACAAGACTCATACCTACGAGCAGTACTTC.

The CDR3 spells CASRFGFSGANVLTF. In nucleotides, the CDR3 is TGTGCCAGCAGATTTGGGTTCTCTGGGGCCAACGTCCTGACTTTC. This chain joins TRBV6-5 and TRBJ2-6; D is undetermined. Germline V gene data show CDR1 as MNHEY and CDR2 as SVGAGI. This CDR3 has 15 amino acids. The V and J ends lost 6 bases and 0 bases respectively, with 9 bases between them.

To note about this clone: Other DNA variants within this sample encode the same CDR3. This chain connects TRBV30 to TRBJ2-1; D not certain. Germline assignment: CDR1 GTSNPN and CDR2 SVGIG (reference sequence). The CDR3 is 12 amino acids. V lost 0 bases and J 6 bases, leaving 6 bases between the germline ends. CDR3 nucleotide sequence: TGTGCCTGGAGTGTTTTGTCCAATGAGCAGTTCTTC. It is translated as CAWSVLSNEQFF.

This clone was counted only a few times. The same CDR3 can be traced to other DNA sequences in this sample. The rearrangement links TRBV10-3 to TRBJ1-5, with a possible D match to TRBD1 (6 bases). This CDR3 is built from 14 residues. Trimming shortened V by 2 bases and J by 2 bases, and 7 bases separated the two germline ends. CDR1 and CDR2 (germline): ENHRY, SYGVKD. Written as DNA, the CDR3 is TGTGCCATCAGTGAGGCAGGGGGCAATCAGCCCCAGCATTTT. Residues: CAISEAGGNQPQHF.

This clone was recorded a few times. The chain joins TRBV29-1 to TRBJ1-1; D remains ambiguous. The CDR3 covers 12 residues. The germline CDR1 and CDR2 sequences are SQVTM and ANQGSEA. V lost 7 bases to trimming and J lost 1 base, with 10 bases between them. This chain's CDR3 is CSGHHTNTEAFF. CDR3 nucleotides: TGCAGCGGGCATCACACGAACACTGAAGCTTTCTTT.

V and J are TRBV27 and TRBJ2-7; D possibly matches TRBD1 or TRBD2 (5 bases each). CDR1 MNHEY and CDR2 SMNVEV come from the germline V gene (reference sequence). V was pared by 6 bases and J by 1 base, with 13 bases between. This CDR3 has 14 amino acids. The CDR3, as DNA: TGTGCCAGCAGCTTCCCGGGACCTTCCTACGAGCAGTACTTC. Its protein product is CASSFPGPSYEQYF.

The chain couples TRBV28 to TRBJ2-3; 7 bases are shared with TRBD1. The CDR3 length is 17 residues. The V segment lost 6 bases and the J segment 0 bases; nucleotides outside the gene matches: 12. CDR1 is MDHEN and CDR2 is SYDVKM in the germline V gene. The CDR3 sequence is CASSPLGTATSTDTQYF. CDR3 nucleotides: TGTGCCAGCAGCCCCTTAGGGACAGCTACTAGCACAGATACGCAGTATTTT.

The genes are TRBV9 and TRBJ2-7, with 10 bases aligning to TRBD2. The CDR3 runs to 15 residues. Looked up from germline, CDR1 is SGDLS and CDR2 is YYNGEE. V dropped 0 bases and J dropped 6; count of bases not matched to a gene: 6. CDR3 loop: CASSVGSSGRSEQYF. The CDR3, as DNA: TGTGCCAGCAGCGTAGGGTCTAGCGGGAGAAGCGAGCAGTACTTC.

CDR3 coding DNA: TGTGCCATTACGACAGGGAGGGCCACTGAAGCTTTCTTT. It is translated as CAITTGRATEAFF. V gene TRBV10-3 combines with J gene TRBJ1-1, with 7 bases that match TRBD1. The trim removed 9 bases at V and 4 bases at J, leaving 8 bases unmatched. There are 13 residues in the CDR3. CDR1 is ENHRY and CDR2 is SYGVKD in the germline V gene.

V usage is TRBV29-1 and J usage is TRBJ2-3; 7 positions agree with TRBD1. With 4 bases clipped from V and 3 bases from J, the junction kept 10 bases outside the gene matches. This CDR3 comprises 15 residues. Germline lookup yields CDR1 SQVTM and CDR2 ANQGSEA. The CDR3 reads CSVGSFRGPTDTQYF. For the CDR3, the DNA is TGCAGCGTTGGATCCTTTAGGGGGCCTACAGATACGCAGTATTTT.

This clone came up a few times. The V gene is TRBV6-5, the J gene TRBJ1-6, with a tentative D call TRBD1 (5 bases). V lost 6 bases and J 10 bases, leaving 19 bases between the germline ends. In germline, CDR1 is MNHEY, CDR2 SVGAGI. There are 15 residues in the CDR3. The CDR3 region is CASSPASGVGSPLHF. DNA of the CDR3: TGTGCCAGCAGCCCAGCGTCGGGGGTCGGGTCACCCCTCCACTTT.

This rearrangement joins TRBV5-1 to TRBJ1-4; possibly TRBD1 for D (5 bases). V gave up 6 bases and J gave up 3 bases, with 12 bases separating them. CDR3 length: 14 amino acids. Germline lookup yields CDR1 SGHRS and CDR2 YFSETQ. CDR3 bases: TGCGCCAGCAAGAGAGACAGCTCTAATGAAAAACTGTTTTTT. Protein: CASKRDSSNEKLFF.

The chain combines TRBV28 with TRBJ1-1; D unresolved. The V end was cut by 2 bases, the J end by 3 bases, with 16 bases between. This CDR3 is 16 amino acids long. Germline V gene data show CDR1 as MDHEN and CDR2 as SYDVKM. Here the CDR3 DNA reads TGTGCCAGCAGTTTAGCAGGCTGGTATTTGGACACTGAAGCTTTCTTT. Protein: CASSLAGWYLDTEAFF.

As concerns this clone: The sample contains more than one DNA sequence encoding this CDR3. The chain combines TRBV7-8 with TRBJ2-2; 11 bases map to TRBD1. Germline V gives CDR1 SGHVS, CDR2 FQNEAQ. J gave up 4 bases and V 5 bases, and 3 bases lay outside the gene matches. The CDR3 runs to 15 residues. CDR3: CASSSGTGGTGELFF. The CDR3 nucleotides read TGTGCCAGCAGCAGCGGGACAGGGGGCACCGGGGAGCTGTTTTTT.